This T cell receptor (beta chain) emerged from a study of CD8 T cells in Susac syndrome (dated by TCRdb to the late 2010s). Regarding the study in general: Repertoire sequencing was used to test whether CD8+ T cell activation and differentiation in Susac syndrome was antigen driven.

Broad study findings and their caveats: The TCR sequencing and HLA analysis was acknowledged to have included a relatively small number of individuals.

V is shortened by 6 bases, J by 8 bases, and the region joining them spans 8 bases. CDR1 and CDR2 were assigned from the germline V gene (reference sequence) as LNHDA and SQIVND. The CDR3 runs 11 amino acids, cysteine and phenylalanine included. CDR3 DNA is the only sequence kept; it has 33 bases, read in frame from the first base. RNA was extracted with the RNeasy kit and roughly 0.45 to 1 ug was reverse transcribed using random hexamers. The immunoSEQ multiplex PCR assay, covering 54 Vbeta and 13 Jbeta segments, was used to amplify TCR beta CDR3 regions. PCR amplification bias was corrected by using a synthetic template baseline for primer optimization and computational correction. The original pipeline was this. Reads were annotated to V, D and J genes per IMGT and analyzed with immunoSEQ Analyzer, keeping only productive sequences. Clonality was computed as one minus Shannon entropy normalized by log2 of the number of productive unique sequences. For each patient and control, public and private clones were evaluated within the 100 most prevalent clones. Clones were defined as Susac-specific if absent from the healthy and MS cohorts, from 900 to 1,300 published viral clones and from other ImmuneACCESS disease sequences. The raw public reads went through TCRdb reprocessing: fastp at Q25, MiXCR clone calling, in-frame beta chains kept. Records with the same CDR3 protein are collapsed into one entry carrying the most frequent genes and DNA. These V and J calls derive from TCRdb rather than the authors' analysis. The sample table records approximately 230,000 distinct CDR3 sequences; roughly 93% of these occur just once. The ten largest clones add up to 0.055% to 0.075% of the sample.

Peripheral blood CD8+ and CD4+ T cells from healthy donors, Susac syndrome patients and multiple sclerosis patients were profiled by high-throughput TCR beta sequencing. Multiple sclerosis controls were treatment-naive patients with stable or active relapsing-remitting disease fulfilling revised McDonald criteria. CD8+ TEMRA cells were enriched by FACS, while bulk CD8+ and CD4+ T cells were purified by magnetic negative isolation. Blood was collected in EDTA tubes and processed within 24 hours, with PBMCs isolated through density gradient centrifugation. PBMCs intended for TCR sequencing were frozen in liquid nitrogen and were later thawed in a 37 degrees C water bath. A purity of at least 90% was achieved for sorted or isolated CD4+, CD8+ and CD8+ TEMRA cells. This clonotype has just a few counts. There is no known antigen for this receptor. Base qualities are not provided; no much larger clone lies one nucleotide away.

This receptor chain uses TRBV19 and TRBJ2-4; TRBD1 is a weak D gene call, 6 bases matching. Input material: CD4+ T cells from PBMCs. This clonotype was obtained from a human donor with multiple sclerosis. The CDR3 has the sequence CASREGDIQYF. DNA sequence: TGTGCCAGTAGAGAGGGGGACATTCAGTACTTC.